A single sample is the source of the 14 T cell receptor beta chains below, sequenced in a study of T cells expressing NK-cell markers. TCRdb reprocessed the 5' RACE reads and keeps a single row for each CDR3 protein, giving no DNA. Its clone listing holds some 390,000 distinct CDR3 sequences. The sample consisted of blood T cells: a sorted CD56 or NKG2C T cell subset, CD4+ or CD8+ T cells, or bulk PBMC T cells (not recorded which). The receptor set was obtained from a woman between 45 and 60 years old in good health.

CDR3 loop: CASSERLAGSTDTQYF. This chain joins TRBV7-8 and TRBJ2-3; without DNA, the TCRdb call of TRBD2 cannot be checked. Germline CDR1 reads SGHVS; CDR2 reads FQNEAQ. This CDR3 contains 16 residues.

V usage is TRBV6-1 and J usage is TRBJ2-2; TCRdb picks TRBD1, but there is no DNA to check that call. Looked up from germline, CDR1 is MNHNS and CDR2 is SASEGT. The CDR3 is 14 residues long. The CDR3 region is CASRDRGYTGELFF.

The chain joins TRBV9 to TRBJ2-7; TCRdb lists TRBD1, though no DNA is available to test this call. The V gene's germline CDR1 is SGDLS and CDR2 YYNGEE. The CDR3 spans 14 residues. Here the CDR3 reads CASSGGGGGYEQYF.

The chain employs TRBV24-1 and TRBJ2-1; TCRdb's D call, TRBD1, is unchecked because there is no DNA. The germline V gene encodes CDR1 KGHDR and CDR2 SFDVKD. This CDR3 spans 17 amino acids. The CDR3 here is CATSDQPPGQGYNEQFF.

The V gene is TRBV2, the J gene TRBJ2-1; there is no DNA to check the TCRdb D call of TRBD2. Germline lookup yields CDR1 SNHLY and CDR2 FYNNEI. This CDR3 spans 16 amino acids. Here the CDR3 reads CASSEVPGLAGGPQFF.

Here the CDR3 reads CASSDIGMNTEAFF. The chain has TRBV6-1 and TRBJ1-1. CDR1 and CDR2 (germline): MNHNS, SASEGT. The CDR3 has 14 residues.

The CDR3 reads CASRPGQGIGNIQYF. This chain links TRBV6-5 with TRBJ2-4; TCRdb gives TRBD1 as the D gene, but with no DNA this cannot be confirmed. Per the germline V gene, CDR1 is MNHEY and CDR2 is SVGAGI. The CDR3 covers 15 residues.

The CDR3 loop reads CATSAGHSSQETQYF. The chain couples TRBV24-1 to TRBJ2-5; absent DNA, TCRdb's TRBD1 call cannot be checked. The CDR3 totals 15 residues. Germline V gene lookup returns CDR1 KGHDR and CDR2 SFDVKD.

This rearrangement joins TRBV6-6 to TRBJ2-1; there is no DNA to check the TCRdb D call of TRBD1. The CDR3 covers 17 residues. Germline V CDR1 and CDR2: MNHNY, SVGAGI (reference sequence). This chain's CDR3 is CASSSPMTGEKEDEQFF.

The chain links TRBV19 to TRBJ1-4; with no DNA, the TCRdb D assignment of TRBD1 cannot be verified. From germline, CDR1 is LNHDA and CDR2 SQIVND (reference sequence). The CDR3 has 14 amino acids. This CDR3 reads CASTMGVRSEKLFF. The full variable domain, its missing parts supplied by reference TRBV19 and TRBJ1-4, is DGGITQSPKYLFRKEGQNVTLSCEQNLNHDAMYWYRQDPGQGLRLIYYSQIVNDFQKGDIAEGYSVSREKKESFPLTVTSAQKNPTAFYLCASTMGVRSEKLFFGSGTQLSVL.

V and J are TRBV2 and TRBJ2-3; TCRdb's D gene call, TRBD1, goes unchecked for lack of DNA. The germline CDR1 and CDR2 sequences are SNHLY and FYNNEI. The CDR3 contains 20 residues. The chain's CDR3 is CASSFPRGPSTLGSTDTQYF.

The V and J genes are TRBV3-1 and TRBJ2-1; the TRBD2 assignment by TCRdb is unverifiable without DNA. The CDR3 is 16 residues long. Germline CDR1 and CDR2: LGHDT and YNNKEL (reference sequence). This chain's CDR3 is CASSQEARAGRWEQFF.

The V gene is TRBV3-1, the J gene TRBJ2-1; TCRdb's assignment of TRBD1 cannot be checked, as there is no DNA. In germline, CDR1 is LGHDT, CDR2 YNNKEL (reference sequence). This CDR3 has 14 residues. The CDR3 region is CASSPRDRRNEQFF.

This CDR3 reads CASSLNGLPEGNEQFF. This chain uses TRBV12-3 or TRBV12-4 with TRBJ2-1; the TCRdb D gene call, TRBD2, has no DNA to confirm it. The CDR3 totals 16 residues.